The source of this TCR beta chain is a study of somatic mutations in cytotoxic T cells in rheumatoid arthritis. Points from the study as a whole: A largest CD8+ clone above 20% of CD8+ cells occurred in about an eighth of the 65 patients. Healthy controls showed no age-related rise in CD8+ clonality, whereas rheumatoid arthritis patients did.

In the case of this clone: Its antigen remains unknown.

In the authors' methods: Of patient CD8+ clones exceeding 1%, few matched published virus-specific TCRB sequences. Sequencing used immunoSEQ multiplex PCR; TCRdb keeps in-frame clones, though not all of them. V and J calls and clone size are copied from that table; D and trimming were computed from the DNA. This table holds approximately 30,000 clones, 75% to 85% found once. The CDR3 spans 14 residues. Trimming removed 8 bases at V and 4 bases at J, with 14 bases between. The germline gives CDR1 MNHGY, CDR2 SVAAGI. The V gene is TRBV6-9, the J gene TRBJ2-2; unclear D gene. This TCR came from an adult with rheumatoid arthritis. The sequencing input was CD8+ T cells sorted from blood. The CDR3 DNA reads as TGTGCCAGCTATAGGAAGAGTCCCACCGGGGAGCTGTTTTTT. Translating it yields CASYRKSPTGELFF.